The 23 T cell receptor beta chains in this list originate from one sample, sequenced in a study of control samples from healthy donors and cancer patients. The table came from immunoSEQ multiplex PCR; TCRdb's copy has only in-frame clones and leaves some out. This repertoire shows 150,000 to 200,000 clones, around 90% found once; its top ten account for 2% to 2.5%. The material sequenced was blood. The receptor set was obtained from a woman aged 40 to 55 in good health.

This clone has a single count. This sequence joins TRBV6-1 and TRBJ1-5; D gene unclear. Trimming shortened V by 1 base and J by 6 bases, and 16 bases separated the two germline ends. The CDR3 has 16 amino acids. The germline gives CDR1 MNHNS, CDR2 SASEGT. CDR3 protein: CASSEEDGKRFQPQHF. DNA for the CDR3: TGTGCCAGCAGTGAAGAGGACGGGAAGAGATTTCAGCCCCAGCATTTT.

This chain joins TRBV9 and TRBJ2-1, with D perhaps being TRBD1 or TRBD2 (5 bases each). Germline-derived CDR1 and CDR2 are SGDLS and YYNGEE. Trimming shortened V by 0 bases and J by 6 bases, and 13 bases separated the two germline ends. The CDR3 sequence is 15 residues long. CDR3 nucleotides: TGTGCCAGCAGCGTAGACCTCAGTGGGGGCAATGAGCAGTTCTTC. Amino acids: CASSVDLSGGNEQFF.

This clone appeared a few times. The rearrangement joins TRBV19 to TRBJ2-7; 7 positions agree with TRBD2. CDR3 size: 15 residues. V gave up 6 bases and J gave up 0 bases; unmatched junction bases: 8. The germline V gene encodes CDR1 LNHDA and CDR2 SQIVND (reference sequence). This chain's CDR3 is CASRMGGSSSYEQYF. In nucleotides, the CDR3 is TGTGCCAGTAGAATGGGAGGGTCCAGCTCCTACGAGCAGTACTTC.

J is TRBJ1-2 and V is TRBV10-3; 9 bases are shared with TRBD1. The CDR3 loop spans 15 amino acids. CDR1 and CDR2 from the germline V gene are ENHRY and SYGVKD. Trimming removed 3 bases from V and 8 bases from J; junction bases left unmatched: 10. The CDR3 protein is CAISDTGGRTEGYTF. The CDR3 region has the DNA TGTGCCATCAGTGATACAGGGGGCCGGACGGAAGGCTACACCTTC.

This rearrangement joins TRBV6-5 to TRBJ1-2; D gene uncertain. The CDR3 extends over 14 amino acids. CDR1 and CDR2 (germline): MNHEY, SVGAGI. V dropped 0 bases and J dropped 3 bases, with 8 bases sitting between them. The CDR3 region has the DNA TGTGCCAGCAGTTACTCGTGGCAGTACTATGGCTACACCTTC. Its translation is CASSYSWQYYGYTF.

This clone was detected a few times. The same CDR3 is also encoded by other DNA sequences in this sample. The CDR3, as DNA: TGCGCCAGCAGCTTGGACGCAGGGTCCTATGGCTACACCTTC. Protein sequence: CASSLDAGSYGYTF. The chain has TRBV5-1 and TRBJ1-2; weak D call: TRBD1 (5 bases). The germline gives CDR1 SGHRS, CDR2 YFSETQ. The CDR3 sequence is 14 residues long. The V and J ends lost 0 bases and 4 bases respectively, with 10 bases between them.

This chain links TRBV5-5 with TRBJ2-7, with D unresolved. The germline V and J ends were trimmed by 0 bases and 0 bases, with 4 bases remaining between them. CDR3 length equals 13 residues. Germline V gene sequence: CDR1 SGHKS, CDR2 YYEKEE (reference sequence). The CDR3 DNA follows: TGTGCCAGCAGCTTGGCGGCCTCCTACGAGCAGTACTTC. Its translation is CASSLAASYEQYF.

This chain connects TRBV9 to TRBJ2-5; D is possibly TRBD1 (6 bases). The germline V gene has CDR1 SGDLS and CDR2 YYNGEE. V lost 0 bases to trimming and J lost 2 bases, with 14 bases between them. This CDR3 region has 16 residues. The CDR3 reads CASSVGNGQLQETQYF. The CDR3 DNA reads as TGTGCCAGCAGCGTAGGCAACGGACAGTTACAAGAGACCCAGTACTTC.

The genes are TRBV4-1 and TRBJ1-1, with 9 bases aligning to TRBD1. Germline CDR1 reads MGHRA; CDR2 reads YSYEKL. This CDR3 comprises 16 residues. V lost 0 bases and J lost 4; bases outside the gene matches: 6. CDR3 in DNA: TGCGCCAGCAGCCAAGATCGATCGACAGGGGGCACTGAAGCTTTCTTT. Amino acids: CASSQDRSTGGTEAFF.

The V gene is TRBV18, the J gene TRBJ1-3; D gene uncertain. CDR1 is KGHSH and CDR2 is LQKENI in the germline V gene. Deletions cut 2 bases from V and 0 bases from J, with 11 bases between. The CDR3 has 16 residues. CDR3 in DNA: TGTGCCAGCTCACCATTGAGTGAGATCTCTGGAAACACCATATATTTT. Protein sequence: CASSPLSEISGNTIYF.

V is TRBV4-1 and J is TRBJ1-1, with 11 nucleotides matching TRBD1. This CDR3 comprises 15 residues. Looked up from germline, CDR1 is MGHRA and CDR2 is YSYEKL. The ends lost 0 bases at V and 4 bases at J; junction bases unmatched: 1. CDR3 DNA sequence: TGCGCCAGCAGCCAAGATGGGACAGGGGGCACTGAAGCTTTCTTT. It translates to CASSQDGTGGTEAFF.

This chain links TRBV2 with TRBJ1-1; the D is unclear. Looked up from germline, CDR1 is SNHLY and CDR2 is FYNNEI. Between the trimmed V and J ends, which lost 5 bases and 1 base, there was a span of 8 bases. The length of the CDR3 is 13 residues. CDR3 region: CASSQQPNTEAFF. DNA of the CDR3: TGTGCCAGCAGTCAACAGCCGAACACTGAAGCTTTCTTT. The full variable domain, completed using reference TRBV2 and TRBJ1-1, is EPEVTQTPSHQVTQMGQEVILRCVPISNHLYFYWYRQILGQKVEFLVSFYNNEISEKSEIFDDQFSVERPDGSNFTLKIRSTKLEDSAMYFCASSQQPNTEAFFGQGTRLTVV.

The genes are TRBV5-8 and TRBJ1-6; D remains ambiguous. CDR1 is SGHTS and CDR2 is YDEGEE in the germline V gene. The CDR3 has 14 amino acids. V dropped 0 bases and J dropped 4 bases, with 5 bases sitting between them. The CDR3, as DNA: TGTGCCAGCAGCTTGGGTGTGTATAATTCACCCCTCCACTTT. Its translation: CASSLGVYNSPLHF.

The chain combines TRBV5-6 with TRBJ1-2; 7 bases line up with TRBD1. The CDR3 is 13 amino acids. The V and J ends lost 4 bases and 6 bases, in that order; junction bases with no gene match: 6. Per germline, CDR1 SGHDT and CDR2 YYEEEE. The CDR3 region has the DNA TGTGCCAGCAGCGGCGTCGACAGGGATGGCTACACCTTC. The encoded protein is CASSGVDRDGYTF.

The chain's CDR3 is CASSPYSREVDEQFF. The CDR3 nucleotides are TGCGCCAGCAGCCCGTATTCCAGGGAGGTCGATGAGCAGTTCTTC. The chain uses TRBV4-1 and TRBJ2-1; a possible D gene is TRBD2 (6 bases). Trimming shortened V by 4 bases and J by 8 bases, and 18 bases separated the two germline ends. CDR1 and CDR2 from the germline V gene are MGHRA and YSYEKL. The CDR3 totals 15 residues.

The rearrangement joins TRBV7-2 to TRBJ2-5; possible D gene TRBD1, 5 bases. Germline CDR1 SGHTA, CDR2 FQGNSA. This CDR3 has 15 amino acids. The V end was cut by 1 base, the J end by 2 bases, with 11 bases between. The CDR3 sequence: CASSLVTGKQETQYF. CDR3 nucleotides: TGTGCCAGCAGCTTAGTAACAGGAAAACAAGAGACCCAGTACTTC.

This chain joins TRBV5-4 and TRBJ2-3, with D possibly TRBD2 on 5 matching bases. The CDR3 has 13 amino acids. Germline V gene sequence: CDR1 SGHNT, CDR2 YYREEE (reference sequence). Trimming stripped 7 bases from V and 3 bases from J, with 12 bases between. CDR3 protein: CASYPPGTDTQYF. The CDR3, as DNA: TGTGCCAGCTATCCACCGGGGACAGATACGCAGTATTTT.

Here the CDR3 reads CASSLSGTSWETQYF. The CDR3 DNA sequence: TGTGCCAGCAGCTTATCCGGGACTAGCTGGGAGACCCAGTACTTC. This chain uses TRBV7-6 with TRBJ2-5; 9 positions agree with TRBD2. The CDR3 totals 15 residues. In germline, CDR1 is SGHVS, CDR2 FNYEAQ. V shed 2 bases, J shed 5 bases, and the junction held 6 bases outside the gene matches.

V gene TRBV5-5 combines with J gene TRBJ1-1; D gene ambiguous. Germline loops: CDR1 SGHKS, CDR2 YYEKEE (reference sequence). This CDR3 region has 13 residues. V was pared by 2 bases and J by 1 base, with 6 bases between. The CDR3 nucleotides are TGTGCCAGCAGCTTTGGTCCGAACACTGAAGCTTTCTTT. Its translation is CASSFGPNTEAFF.

CDR3 loop: CASSPGAGVGETQYF. The CDR3 nucleotides read TGTGCCAGCAGCCCAGGAGCGGGGGTAGGGGAGACCCAGTACTTC. The chain recombines TRBV3-1 (or the pseudogene TRBV3-2) with TRBJ2-5; 8 bases align to TRBD2. The CDR3 is 15 amino acids. V trimming: 4 bases; J trimming: 5 bases; junction bases outside the gene matches: 9. Per germline, CDR1 LGHDT and CDR2 YNNKEL (reference sequence).

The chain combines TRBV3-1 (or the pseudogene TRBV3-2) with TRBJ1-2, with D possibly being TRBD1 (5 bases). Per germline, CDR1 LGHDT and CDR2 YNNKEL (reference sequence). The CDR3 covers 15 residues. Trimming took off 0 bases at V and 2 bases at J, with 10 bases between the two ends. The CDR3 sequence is CASSQDPGENYGYTF. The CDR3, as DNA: TGTGCCAGCAGCCAAGACCCGGGGGAAAACTATGGCTACACCTTC.

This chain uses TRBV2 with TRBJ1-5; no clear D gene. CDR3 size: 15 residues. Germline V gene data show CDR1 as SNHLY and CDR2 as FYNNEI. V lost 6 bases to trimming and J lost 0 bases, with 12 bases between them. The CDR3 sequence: CASSPDIYSNQPQHF. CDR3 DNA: TGTGCCAGCAGCCCTGACATCTATAGCAATCAGCCCCAGCATTTT.

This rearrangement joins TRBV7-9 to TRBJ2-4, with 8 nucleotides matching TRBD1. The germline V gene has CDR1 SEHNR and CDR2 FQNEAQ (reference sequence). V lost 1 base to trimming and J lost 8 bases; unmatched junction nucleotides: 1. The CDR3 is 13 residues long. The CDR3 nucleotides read TGTGCCAGCAGCTTAGAACAGGGGGACATTCAGTACTTC. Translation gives CASSLEQGDIQYF.